This T cell receptor (beta chain) was profiled in a study of human T cells and chemical hapten exposure. Study-level information: Once 0.01% DPC had been applied to the upper back by patch test, readings were taken at 6 days. Broader study findings: Donors in the study had alopecia, meaning their immune response may differ from healthy people's. TCRs above 1 in 1000 frequency stayed constant with DPC sensitization.

CDR3 length: 14 residues. Germline-derived CDR1 and CDR2 are DFQATT and SNEGSKA (reference sequence). After removal of 7 bases from V and 9 bases from J, the junction contained 15 bases not matched to a gene. TCRdb passed the RACE reads through MiXCR, listing each CDR3 protein once. The sample has under 85,000 distinct CDR3 sequences; about a tenth are singletons. This clonotype was counted only a few times. Its antigen is as yet unknown. Described time point: patch test 1, 2 weeks after DPC sensitization. As to treatment: therapeutic diphenylcyclopropenone sensitization with weekly scalp DPC. This chain links TRBV20-1 with TRBJ2-7, with TRBD1 matching over 10 bases. The sample was whole blood, taken in connection with sensitization to the hapten diphenylcyclopropenone (DPC). The TCR was taken from a woman aged 45 to 65 with alopecia areata. Some clones in this sample may be carry-over from other donors' samples. The CDR3 DNA follows: TGCAGTGGTTCGGTCGGGACAGGGGCGAGGGGGCAGTACTTC. It specifies CSGSVGTGARGQYF.